This T cell receptor beta chain was sequenced in a study of OX40 agonist ivuxolimab in advanced cancers. V trimming: 3 bases; J trimming: 6 bases; junction bases outside the gene matches: 5. The germline CDR1 and CDR2 sequences are SGHAT and FQNNGV. This CDR3 spans 15 amino acids. TCRdb keeps only in-frame clones here, not all; method: immunoSEQ multiplex PCR. The sample comprises around 140,000 clones, about nine tenths of which are singletons, and about 1.1% rests with the top ten. The table lists this clone with a few counts. This specimen consisted of CD4+ or CD8+ T cells sorted from blood, obtained in a trial of the OX40 agonist ivuxolimab. The chain has TRBV11-2 and TRBJ2-1; 10 bases agree with TRBD2. The receptor comes from an adult with an advanced solid tumor such as melanoma, head and neck, liver or kidney cancer. For the CDR3, the DNA is TGTGCCAGCAGCTTTAGTCTAGCGGGAGTCAATGAGCAGTTCTTC. This sequence encodes CASSFSLAGVNEQFF.